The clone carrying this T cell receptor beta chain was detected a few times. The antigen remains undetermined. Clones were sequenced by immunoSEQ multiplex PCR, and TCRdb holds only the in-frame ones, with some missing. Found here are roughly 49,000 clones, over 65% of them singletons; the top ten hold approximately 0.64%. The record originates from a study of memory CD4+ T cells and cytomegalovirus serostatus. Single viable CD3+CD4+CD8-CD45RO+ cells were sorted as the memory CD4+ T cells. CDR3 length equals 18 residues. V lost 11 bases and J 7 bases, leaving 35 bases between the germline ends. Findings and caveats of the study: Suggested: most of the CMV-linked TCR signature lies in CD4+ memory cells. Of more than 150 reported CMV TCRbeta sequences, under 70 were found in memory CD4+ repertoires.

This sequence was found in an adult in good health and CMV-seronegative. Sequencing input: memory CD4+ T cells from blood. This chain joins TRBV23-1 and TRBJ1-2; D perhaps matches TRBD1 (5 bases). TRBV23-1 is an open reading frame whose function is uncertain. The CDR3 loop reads CAVRGLDGWGGVTAGYTF. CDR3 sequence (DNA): TGCGCCGTTAGGGGCCTTGACGGATGGGGTGGTGTGACGGCTGGCTACACCTTC.